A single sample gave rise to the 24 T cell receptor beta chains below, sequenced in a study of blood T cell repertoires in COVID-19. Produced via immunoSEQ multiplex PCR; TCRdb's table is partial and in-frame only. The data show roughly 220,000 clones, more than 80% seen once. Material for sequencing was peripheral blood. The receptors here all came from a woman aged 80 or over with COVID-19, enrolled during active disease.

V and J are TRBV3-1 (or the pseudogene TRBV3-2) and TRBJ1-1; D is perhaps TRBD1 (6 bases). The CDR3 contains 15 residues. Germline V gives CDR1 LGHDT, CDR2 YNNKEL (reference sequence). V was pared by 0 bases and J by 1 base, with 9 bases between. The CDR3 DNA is TGTGCCAGCAGCCAAGAAGGGACACGGAACACTGAAGCTTTCTTT. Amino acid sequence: CASSQEGTRNTEAFF.

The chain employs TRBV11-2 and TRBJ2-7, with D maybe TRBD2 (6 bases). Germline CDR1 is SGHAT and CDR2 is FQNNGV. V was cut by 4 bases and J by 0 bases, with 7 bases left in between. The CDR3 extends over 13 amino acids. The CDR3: CASSWEASYEQYF. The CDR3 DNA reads TGTGCCAGCAGCTGGGAGGCCTCCTACGAGCAGTACTTC.

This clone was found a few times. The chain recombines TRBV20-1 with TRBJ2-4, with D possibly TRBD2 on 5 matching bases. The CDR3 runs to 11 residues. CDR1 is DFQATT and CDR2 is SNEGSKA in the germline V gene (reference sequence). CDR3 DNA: TGCAGCCGGGGAGCCAAAAACATTCAGTACTTC. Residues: CSRGAKNIQYF.

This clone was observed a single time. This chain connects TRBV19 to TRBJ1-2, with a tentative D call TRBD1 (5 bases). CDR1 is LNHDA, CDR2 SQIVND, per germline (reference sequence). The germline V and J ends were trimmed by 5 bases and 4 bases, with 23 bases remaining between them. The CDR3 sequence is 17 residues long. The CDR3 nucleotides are TGTGCCAGTAGTCCCTATACCGGGACTTTGGGGCCCTATGGCTACACCTTC. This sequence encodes CASSPYTGTLGPYGYTF.

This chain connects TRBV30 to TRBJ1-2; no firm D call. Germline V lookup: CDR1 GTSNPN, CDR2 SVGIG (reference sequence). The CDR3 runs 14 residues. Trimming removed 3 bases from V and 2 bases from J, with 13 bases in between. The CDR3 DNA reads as TGTGCCTGGAGAGCGGCGGGTACAAACTATGGCTACACCTTC. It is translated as CAWRAAGTNYGYTF.

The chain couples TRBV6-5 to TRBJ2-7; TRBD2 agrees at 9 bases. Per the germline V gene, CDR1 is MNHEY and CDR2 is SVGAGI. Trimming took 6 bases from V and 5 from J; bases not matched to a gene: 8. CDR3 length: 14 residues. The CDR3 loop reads CASSKRGDTHEQYF. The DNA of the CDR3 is TGTGCCAGCAGCAAGCGGGGGGACACCCACGAGCAGTACTTC.

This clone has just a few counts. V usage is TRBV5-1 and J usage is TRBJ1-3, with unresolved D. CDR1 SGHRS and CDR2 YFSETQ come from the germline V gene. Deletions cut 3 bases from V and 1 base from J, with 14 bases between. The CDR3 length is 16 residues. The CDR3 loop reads CASSSNPGISGNTIYF. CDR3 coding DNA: TGCGCCAGCAGCTCGAATCCCGGGATATCTGGAAACACCATATATTTT.

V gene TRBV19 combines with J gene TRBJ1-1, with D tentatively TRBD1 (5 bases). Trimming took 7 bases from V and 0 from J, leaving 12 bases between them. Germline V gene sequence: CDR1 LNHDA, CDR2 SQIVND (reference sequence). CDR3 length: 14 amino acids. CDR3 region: CASTETDMNTEAFF. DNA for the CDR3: TGTGCCAGTACCGAGACAGATATGAACACTGAAGCTTTCTTT.

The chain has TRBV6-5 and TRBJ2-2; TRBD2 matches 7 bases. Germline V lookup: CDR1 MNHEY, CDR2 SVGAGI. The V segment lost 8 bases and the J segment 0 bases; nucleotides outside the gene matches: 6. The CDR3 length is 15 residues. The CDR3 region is CASPGRRANTGELFF. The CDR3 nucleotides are TGTGCCAGCCCCGGGAGGAGAGCGAACACCGGGGAGCTGTTTTTT.

The CDR3 sequence: CAWRPTADYGYTF. CDR3 sequence (DNA): TGTGCCTGGAGGCCCACCGCAGACTATGGCTACACCTTC. The genes are TRBV30 and TRBJ1-2, with D unclear. The CDR3 spans 13 residues. Looked up from germline, CDR1 is GTSNPN and CDR2 is SVGIG (reference sequence). Trimming pared 3 bases from V and 3 bases from J, leaving 11 bases between.

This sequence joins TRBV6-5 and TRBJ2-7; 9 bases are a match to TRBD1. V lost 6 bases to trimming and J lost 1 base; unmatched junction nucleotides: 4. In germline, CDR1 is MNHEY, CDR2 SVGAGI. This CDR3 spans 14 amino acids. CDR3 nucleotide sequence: TGTGCCAGCAGACGACAGGGGGGTTCCTACGAGCAGTACTTC. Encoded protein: CASRRQGGSYEQYF.

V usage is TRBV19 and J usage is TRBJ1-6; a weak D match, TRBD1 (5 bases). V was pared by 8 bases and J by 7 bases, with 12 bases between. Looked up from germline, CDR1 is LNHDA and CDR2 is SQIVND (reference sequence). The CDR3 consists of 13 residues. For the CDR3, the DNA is TGTGCCAGTCACGATCGGGGGAATTCACCCCTCCACTTT. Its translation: CASHDRGNSPLHF.

CDR3 sequence: CASLAIEMRGRETQYF. The CDR3 region has the DNA TGTGCCAGCTTAGCAATAGAAATGAGGGGGAGAGAGACCCAGTACTTC. The chain joins TRBV6-6 to TRBJ2-5, with TRBD1 as a possible D gene (6 bases). CDR3 length: 16 amino acids. Trimming removed 8 bases from V and 4 bases from J, with 23 bases in between. Per germline, CDR1 MNHNY and CDR2 SVGAGI (reference sequence).

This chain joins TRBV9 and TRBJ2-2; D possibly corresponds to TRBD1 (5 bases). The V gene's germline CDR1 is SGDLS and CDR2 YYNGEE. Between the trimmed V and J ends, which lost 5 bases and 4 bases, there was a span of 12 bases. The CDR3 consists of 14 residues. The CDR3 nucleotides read TGTGCCAGCAGGGCAGGGTCGAGCACCGGGGAGCTGTTTTTT. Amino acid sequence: CASRAGSSTGELFF.

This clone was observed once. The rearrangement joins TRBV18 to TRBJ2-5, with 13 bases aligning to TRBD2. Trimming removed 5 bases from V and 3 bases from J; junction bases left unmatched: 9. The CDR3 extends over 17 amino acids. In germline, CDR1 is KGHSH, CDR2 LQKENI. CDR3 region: CASSGGLAGAGKETQYF. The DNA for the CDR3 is TGTGCCAGCTCAGGTGGACTAGCGGGAGCCGGAAAAGAGACCCAGTACTTC.

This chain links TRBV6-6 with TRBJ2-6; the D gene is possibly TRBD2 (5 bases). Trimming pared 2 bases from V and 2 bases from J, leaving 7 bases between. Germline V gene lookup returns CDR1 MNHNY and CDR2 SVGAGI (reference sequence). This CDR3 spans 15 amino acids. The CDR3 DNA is TGTGCCAGCAGTTACCTCGGGACTGGGGCCAACGTCCTGACTTTC. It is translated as CASSYLGTGANVLTF.

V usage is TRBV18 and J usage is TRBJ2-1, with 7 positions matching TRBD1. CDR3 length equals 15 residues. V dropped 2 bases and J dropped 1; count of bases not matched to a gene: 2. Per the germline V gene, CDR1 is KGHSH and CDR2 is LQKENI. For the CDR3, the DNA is TGTGCCAGCTCACCAAGACAGGGATCCTACAATGAGCAGTTCTTC. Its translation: CASSPRQGSYNEQFF.

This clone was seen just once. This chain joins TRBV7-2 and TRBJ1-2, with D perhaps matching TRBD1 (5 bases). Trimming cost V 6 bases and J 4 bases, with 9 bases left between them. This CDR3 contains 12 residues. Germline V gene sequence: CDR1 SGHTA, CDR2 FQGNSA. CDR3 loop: CASRSGSYGYTF. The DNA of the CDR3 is TGTGCCAGCAGATCAGGGTCCTATGGCTACACCTTC. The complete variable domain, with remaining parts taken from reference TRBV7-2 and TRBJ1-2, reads GAGVSQSPSNKVTEKGKDVELRCDPISGHTALYWYRQSLGQGLEFLIYFQGNSAPDKSGLPSDRFSAERTGGSVSTLTIQRTQQEDSAVYLCASRSGSYGYTFGSGTRLTVV.

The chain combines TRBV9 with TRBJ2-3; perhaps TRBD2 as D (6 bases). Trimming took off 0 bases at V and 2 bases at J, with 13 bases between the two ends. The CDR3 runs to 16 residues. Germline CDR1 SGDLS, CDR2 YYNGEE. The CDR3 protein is CASSVGYSGLTDTQYF. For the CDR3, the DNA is TGTGCCAGCAGCGTAGGGTATAGCGGCCTCACAGATACGCAGTATTTT.

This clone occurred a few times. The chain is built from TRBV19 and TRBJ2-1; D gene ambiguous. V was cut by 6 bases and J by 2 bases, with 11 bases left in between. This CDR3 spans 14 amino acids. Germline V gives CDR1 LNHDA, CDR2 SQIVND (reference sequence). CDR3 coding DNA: TGTGCCAGTAGCCTAGTCGGAACCTACAATGAGCAGTTCTTC. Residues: CASSLVGTYNEQFF. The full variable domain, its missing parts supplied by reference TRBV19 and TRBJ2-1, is DGGITQSPKYLFRKEGQNVTLSCEQNLNHDAMYWYRQDPGQGLRLIYYSQIVNDFQKGDIAEGYSVSREKKESFPLTVTSAQKNPTAFYLCASSLVGTYNEQFFGPGTRLTVL.

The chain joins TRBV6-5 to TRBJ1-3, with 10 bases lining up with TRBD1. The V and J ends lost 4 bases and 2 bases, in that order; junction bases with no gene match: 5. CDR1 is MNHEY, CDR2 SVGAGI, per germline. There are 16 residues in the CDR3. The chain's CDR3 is CASSFPGQGAGNTIYF. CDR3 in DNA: TGTGCCAGCAGTTTCCCTGGACAGGGGGCTGGAAACACCATATATTTT.

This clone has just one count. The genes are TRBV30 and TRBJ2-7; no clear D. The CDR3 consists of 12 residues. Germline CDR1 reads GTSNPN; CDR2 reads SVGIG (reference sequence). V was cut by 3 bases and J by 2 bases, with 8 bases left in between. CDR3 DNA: TGTGCCTGGAGCGGGTCCCCCTACGAGCAGTACTTC. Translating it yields CAWSGSPYEQYF.

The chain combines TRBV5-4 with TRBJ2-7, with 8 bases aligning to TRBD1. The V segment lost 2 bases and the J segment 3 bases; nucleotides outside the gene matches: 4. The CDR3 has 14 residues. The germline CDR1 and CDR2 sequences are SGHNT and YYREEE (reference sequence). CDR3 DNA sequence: TGTGCCAGCAGCTTTGACAGGGGCTTCTACGAGCAGTACTTC. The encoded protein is CASSFDRGFYEQYF.

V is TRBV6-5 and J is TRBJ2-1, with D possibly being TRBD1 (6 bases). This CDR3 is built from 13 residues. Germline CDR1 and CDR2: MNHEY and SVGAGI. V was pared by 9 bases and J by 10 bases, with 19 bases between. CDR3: CARGASSGSEQFF. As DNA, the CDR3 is TGTGCCAGGGGGGCCTCCTCGGGATCCGAGCAGTTCTTC.